Following are 11 T cell receptor beta chains from one sample sequenced in a study of blood T cells in healthy people across ages. Through a sample-barcoded 5' primer and a J-beta primer mix, a second PCR was run for roughly 6 to 11 cycles. TCRdb independently ran MiXCR on the 5' RACE reads; one entry per CDR3 protein. The table has about 560,000 distinct CDR3 sequences, about 27% seen once. The sample was also linked to a second study, of T cells of mothers and their children.

The specimen was blood. The source of these receptors is a boy aged 2-9 years in good health.

The gene calls are TRBV20-1 and TRBJ2-5; 9 nucleotides match TRBD2. The tail of the sequence fits TRBJ2-7 better, so the J call may be wrong. This CDR3 is built from 13 residues. Germline values: CDR1 DFQATT, CDR2 SNEGSKA (reference sequence). The CDR3 loop is CSALTSGPYEQYF. The CDR3 DNA reads TGCAGTGCTCTTACTAGCGGGCCCTACGAGCAGTACTTC.

This clonotype was counted between two and nine times. The chain is built from TRBV7-2 and TRBJ1-1, with unresolved D. V lost 4 bases, J lost 5 bases, and 20 bases lay in between. The length of the CDR3 is 16 residues. Germline V lookup: CDR1 SGHTA, CDR2 FQGNSA. CDR3 region: CASSWPGGLGKTEAFF. DNA for the CDR3: TGTGCCAGCAGCTGGCCCGGAGGTTTGGGTAAAACTGAAGCTTTCTTT.

The chain employs TRBV7-9 and TRBJ2-3; D might be TRBD2 (5 bases). V was trimmed by 6 bases and J by 4 bases, leaving 8 bases between them. CDR3 length: 12 residues. Germline V gives CDR1 SEHNR, CDR2 FQNEAQ (reference sequence). The CDR3 sequence: CASRSGADTQYF. The CDR3 DNA follows: TGTGCCAGCAGGAGCGGCGCAGATACGCAGTATTTT.

This clonotype was observed at least ten times. The rearrangement joins TRBV3-1 to TRBJ2-1; D may match TRBD1 or TRBD2 (6 bases each). Trimming took off 8 bases at V and 9 bases at J, with 23 bases between the two ends. This CDR3 spans 15 amino acids. Germline V gene data show CDR1 as LGHDT and CDR2 as YNNKEL (reference sequence). The CDR3 loop is CASARRGASPGEQFF. The CDR3 nucleotides are TGTGCCAGCGCTCGGAGGGGGGCCTCTCCCGGTGAGCAGTTCTTC.

In this sample, this clonotype turned up a few times. The V call is TRBV18, the J call TRBJ2-3; TRBD2 matches at 8 bases. CDR3 length equals 14 residues. Germline V gene data show CDR1 as KGHSH and CDR2 as LQKENI. The V segment lost 4 bases and the J segment 4 bases; nucleotides outside the gene matches: 4. Here the CDR3 DNA reads TGTGCCAGCTCACTGGGACTAGTGGCAGATACGCAGTATTTT. Amino acids: CASSLGLVADTQYF.

The rearrangement joins TRBV2 to TRBJ1-1; TRBD1 matches at 9 bases. V dropped 5 bases and J dropped 8; count of bases not matched to a gene: 12. Looked up from germline, CDR1 is SNHLY and CDR2 is FYNNEI. CDR3 length: 15 residues. This chain's CDR3 is CASSQARSDRGEAFF. In DNA, the CDR3 is TGTGCCAGCAGTCAGGCAAGATCGGACAGGGGAGAAGCTTTCTTT.

This clonotype was seen only a few times. This rearrangement joins TRBV7-3 to TRBJ1-5, with D uncertain. Germline loops: CDR1 SGHTA, CDR2 FQGTGA. The V and J ends lost 6 bases and 0 bases respectively, with 21 bases between them. The CDR3 length is 18 residues. CDR3 sequence reads: CASSLTDRRIYSNQPQHF. The CDR3 DNA sequence: TGTGCCAGCAGTCTTACAGACCGAAGAATATATAGCAATCAGCCCCAGCATTTT.

The chain uses TRBV16 and TRBJ2-7; 7 bases map to TRBD1. The CDR3 contains 13 residues. With V trimmed by 0 bases and J by 6 bases, 2 bases remained unmatched. Germline V gives CDR1 KGHSY, CDR2 FQNENV. The CDR3 DNA reads TGTGCCAGCAGCCAATCTAGGGGGCCCGAGCAGTACTTC. Translating it yields CASSQSRGPEQYF.

In this sample, this clonotype turned up a few times. The chain joins TRBV29-1 to TRBJ1-1, with 10 positions matching TRBD1. Germline CDR1 SQVTM, CDR2 ANQGSEA. Trimming removed 6 bases from V and 1 base from J; junction bases left unmatched: 2. The length of the CDR3 is 13 residues. CDR3 in DNA: TGCAGCGTGCGACAGGGGGCGAACACTGAAGCTTTCTTT. Encoded protein: CSVRQGANTEAFF. Combining the CDR3 with reference TRBV29-1 and TRBJ1-1 gives the whole variable domain SAVISQKPSRDICQRGTSLTIQCQVDSQVTMMFWYRQQPGQSLTLIATANQGSEATYESGFVIDKFPISRPNLTFSTLTVSNMSPEDSSIYLCSVRQGANTEAFFGQGTRLTVV.

V and J are TRBV15 and TRBJ1-2, with 9 bases matching TRBD1. The CDR3 sequence is 18 residues long. V shed 7 bases and J 0 bases; nucleotides not matched to a gene: 15. Germline lookup yields CDR1 LNHNV and CDR2 YYDKDF (reference sequence). The CDR3 sequence: CATNSNAGQGYSNYGYTF. The CDR3 region has the DNA TGTGCCACCAACTCAAACGCGGGACAGGGCTATTCTAACTATGGCTACACCTTC. Based on the CDR3 plus reference TRBV15 and TRBJ1-2, the full variable domain is DAMVIQNPRYQVTQFGKPVTLSCSQTLNHNVMYWYQQKSSQAPKLLFHYYDKDFNNEADTPDNFQSRRPNTSFCFLDIRSPGLGDTAMYLCATNSNAGQGYSNYGYTFGSGTRLTVV.

This clonotype showed up just a few times. One junction end does not reproduce the germline sequence, and a read error may be involved. The chain uses TRBV10-3 and TRBJ1-2; TRBD1 is a possible D gene (6 bases). CDR3 length: 15 amino acids. Germline V gives CDR1 ENHRY, CDR2 SYGVKD. The CDR3, as DNA: TGTGCCATCAGGGAGTTCGGGGGCTCAGAATATGGCTACACCTTC. It encodes CAIREFGGSEYGYTF.